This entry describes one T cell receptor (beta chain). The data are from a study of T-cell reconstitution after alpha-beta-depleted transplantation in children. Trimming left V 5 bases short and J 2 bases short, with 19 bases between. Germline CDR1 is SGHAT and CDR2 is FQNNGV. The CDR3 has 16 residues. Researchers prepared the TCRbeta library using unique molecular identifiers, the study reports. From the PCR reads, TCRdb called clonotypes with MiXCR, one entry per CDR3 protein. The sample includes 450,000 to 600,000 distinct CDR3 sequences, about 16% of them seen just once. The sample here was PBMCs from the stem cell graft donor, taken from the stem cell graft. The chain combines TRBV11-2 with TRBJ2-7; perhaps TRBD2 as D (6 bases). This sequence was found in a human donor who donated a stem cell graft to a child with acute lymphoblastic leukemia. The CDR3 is CASSRSLAGSAYEQYF. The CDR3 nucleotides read TGTGCCAGCAGCCGTAGCTTGGCGGGATCAGCCTACGAGCAGTACTTC.